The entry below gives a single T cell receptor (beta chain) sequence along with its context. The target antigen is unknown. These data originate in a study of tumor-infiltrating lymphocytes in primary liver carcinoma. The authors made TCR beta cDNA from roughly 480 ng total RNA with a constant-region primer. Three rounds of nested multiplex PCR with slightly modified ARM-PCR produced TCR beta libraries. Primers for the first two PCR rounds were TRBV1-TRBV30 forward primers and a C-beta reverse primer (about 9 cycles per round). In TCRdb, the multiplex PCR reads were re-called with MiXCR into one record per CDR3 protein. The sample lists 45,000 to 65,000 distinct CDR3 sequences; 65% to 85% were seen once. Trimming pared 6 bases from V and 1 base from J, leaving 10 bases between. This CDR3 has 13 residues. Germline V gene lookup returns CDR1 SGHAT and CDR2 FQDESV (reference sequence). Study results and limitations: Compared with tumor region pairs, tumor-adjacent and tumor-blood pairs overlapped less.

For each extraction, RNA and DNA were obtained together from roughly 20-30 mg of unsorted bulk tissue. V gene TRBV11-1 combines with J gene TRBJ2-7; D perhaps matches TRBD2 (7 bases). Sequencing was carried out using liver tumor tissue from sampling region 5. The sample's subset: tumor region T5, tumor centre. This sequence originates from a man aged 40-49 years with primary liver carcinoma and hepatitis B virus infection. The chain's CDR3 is CASRGGRSYEQYF. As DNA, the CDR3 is TGTGCCAGCAGGGGGGGGCGTTCCTACGAGCAGTACTTC.